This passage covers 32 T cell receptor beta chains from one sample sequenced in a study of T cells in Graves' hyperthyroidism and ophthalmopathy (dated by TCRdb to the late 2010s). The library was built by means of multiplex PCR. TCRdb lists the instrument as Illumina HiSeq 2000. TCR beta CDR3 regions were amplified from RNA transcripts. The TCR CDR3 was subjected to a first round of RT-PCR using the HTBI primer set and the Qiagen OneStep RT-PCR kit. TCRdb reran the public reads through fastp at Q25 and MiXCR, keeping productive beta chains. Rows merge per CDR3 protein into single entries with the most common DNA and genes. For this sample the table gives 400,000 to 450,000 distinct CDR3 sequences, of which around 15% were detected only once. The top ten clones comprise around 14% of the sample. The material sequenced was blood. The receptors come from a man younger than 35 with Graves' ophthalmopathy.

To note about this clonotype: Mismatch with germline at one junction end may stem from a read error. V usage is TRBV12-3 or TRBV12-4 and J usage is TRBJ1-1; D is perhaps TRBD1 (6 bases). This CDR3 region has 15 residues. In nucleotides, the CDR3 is TGTGCCAGCAATTTACCCTGGGGGCCGAACACTGAAGCTTTCTTT. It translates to CASNLPWGPNTEAFF.

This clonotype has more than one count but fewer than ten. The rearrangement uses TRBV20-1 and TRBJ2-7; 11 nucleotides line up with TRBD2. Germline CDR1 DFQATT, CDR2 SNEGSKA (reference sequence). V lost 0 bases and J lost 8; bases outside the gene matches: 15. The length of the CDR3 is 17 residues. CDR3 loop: CSARDPRGLAATEKQYF. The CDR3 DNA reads TGCAGTGCTAGAGATCCCCGGGGACTAGCGGCTACAGAAAAGCAGTACTTC.

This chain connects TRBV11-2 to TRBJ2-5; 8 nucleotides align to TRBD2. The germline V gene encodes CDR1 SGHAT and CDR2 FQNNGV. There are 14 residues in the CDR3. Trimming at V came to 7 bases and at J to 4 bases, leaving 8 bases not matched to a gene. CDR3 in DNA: TGTGCCAGCAACCCGGGAGGGGGGGCAGAGACCCAGTACTTC. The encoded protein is CASNPGGGAETQYF.

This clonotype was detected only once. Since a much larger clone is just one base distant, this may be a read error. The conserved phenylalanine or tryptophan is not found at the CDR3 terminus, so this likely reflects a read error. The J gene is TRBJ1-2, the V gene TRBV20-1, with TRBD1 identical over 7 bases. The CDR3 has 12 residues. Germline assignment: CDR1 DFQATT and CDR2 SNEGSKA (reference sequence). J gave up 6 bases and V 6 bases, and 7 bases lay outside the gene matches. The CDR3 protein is CSAYRGHDGYTL. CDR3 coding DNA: TGCAGTGCCTACAGGGGCCATGATGGCTACACCCTC.

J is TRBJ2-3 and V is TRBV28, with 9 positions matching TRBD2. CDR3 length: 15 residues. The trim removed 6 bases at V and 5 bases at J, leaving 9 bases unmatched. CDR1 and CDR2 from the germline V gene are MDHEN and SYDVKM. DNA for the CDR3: TGTGCCAGCAGCCCTAGCGGGAATGGTAGAGATACGCAGTATTTT. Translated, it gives CASSPSGNGRDTQYF.

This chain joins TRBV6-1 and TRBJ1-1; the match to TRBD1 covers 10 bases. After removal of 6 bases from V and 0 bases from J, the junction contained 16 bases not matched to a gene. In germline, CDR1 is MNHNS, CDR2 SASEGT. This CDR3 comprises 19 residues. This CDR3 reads CASRWDRGRGFRMNTEAFF. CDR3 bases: TGTGCCAGCAGGTGGGACAGGGGAAGGGGTTTTCGAATGAACACTGAAGCTTTCTTT.

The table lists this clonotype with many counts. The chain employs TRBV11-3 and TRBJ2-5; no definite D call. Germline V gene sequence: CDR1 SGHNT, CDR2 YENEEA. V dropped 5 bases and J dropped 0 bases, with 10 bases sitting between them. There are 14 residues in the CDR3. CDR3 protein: CASSAYKNQETQYF. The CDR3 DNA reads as TGTGCCAGCAGCGCCTATAAAAACCAAGAGACCCAGTACTTC.

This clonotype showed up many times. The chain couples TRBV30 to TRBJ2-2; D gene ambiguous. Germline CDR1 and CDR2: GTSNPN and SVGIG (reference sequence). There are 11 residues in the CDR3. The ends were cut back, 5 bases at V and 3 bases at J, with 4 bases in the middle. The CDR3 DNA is TGTGCCTGGGGCTACACCGGGGAGCTGTTTTTT. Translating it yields CAWGYTGELFF.

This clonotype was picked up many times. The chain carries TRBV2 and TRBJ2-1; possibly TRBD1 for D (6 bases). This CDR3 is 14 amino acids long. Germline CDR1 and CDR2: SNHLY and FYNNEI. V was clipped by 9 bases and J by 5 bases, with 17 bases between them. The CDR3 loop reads CARSRRGVHNEQFF. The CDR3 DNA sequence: TGTGCCAGATCTCGCAGGGGTGTCCACAATGAGCAGTTCTTC. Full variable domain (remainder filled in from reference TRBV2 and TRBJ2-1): EPEVTQTPSHQVTQMGQEVILRCVPISNHLYFYWYRQILGQKVEFLVSFYNNEISEKSEIFDDQFSVERPDGSNFTLKIRSTKLEDSAMYFCARSRRGVHNEQFFGPGTRLTVL.

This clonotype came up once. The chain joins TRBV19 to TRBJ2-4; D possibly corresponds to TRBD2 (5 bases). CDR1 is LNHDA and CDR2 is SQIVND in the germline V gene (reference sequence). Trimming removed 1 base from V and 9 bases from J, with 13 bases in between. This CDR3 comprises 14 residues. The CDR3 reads CASSIGQESGIQYF. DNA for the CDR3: TGTGCCAGTAGTATAGGCCAAGAGAGCGGCATTCAGTACTTC.

CDR3 bases: TGTGCCAGCAGCTTGTGGCCAGAGAGCGAGCAGTACTTC. Translated, it gives CASSLWPESEQYF. The chain employs TRBV7-2 and TRBJ2-7; D is ambiguous. Germline CDR1 reads SGHTA; CDR2 reads FQGNSA. The length of the CDR3 is 13 residues. V shed 3 bases and J shed 6 bases, with 12 bases lying between them.

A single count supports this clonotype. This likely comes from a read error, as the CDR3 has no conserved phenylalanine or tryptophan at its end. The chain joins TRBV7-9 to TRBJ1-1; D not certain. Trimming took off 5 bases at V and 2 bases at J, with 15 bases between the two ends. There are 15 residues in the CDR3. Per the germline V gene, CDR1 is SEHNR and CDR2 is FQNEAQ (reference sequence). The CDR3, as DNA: TGTGCCAGCAGCCATATCGGACTACCAAACACTGAAGCTTTCCTT. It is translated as CASSHIGLPNTEAFL.

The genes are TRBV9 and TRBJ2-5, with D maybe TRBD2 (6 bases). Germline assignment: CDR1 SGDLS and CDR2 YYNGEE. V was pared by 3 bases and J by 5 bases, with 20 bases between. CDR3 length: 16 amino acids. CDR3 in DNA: TGTGCCAGCAGCGCACCCCGGAGGGACCGCACCGAGACCCAGTACTTC. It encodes CASSAPRRDRTETQYF.

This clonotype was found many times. CDR3 protein: CAWRQTANYGYTF. In DNA, the CDR3 is TGTGCCTGGAGACAAACAGCTAACTATGGCTACACCTTC. The chain joins TRBV30 to TRBJ1-2; no reliable D call. The CDR3 runs 13 residues. CDR1 and CDR2 (germline): GTSNPN, SVGIG (reference sequence). Trimming pared 3 bases from V and 0 bases from J, leaving 8 bases between.

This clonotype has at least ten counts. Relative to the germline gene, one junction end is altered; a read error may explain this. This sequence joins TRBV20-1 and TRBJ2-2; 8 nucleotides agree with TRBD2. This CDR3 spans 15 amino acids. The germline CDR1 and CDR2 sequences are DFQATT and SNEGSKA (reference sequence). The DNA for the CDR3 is TGCAGTGCCAGAGGACTAGCCACAGGAGGCGGGGAGCTGTTTTTT. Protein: CSARGLATGGGELFF.

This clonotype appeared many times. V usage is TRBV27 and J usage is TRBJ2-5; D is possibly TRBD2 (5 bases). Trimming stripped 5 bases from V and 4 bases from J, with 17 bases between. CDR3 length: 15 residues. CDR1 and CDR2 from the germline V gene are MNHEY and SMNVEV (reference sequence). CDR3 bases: TGTGCCAGCAGTCCGCAGACTACCGCCAGAGAGACCCAGTACTTC. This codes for CASSPQTTARETQYF.

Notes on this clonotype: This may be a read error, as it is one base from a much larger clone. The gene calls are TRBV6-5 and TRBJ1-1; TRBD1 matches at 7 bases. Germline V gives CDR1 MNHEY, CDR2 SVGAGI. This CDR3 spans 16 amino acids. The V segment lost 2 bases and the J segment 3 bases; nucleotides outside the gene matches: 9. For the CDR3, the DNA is TGTGCCAGCAGTTACGGCGGAGGGGGCCAGGACACTGAAGCTTTCTTT. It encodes CASSYGGGGQDTEAFF.

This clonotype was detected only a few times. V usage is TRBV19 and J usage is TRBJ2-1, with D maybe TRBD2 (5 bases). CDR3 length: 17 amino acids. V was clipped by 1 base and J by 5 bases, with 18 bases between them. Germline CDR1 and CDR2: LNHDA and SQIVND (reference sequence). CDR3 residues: CASSIVSTRSPNNEQFF. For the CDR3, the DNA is TGTGCCAGTAGTATAGTCTCCACTAGGAGCCCGAACAATGAGCAGTTCTTC. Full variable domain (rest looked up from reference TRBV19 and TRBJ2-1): DGGITQSPKYLFRKEGQNVTLSCEQNLNHDAMYWYRQDPGQGLRLIYYSQIVNDFQKGDIAEGYSVSREKKESFPLTVTSAQKNPTAFYLCASSIVSTRSPNNEQFFGPGTRLTVL.

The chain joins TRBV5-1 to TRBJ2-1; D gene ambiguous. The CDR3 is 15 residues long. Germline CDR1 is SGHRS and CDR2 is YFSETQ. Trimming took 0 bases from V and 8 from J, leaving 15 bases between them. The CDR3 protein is CASSLVEPLRDEQFF. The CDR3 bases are TGCGCCAGCAGCTTGGTGGAGCCCTTACGCGATGAGCAGTTCTTC.

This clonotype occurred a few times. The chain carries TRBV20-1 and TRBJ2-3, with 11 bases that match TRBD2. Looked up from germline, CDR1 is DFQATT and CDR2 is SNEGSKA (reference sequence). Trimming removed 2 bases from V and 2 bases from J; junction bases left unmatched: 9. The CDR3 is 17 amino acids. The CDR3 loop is CSARLASGRPFTDTQYF. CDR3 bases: TGCAGTGCTAGACTGGCTAGCGGGAGGCCCTTCACAGATACGCAGTATTTT.

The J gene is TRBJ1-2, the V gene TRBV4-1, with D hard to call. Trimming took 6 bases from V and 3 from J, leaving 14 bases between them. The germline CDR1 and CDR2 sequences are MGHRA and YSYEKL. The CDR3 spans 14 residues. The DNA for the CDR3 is TGCGCCAGCAGTCCGAGGACTAACCACTATGGCTACACCTTC. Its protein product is CASSPRTNHYGYTF.

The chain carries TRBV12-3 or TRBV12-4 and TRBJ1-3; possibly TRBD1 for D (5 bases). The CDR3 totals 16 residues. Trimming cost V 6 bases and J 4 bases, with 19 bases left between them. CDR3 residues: CASSPVGEMRGNTIYF. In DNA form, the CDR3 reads TGTGCCAGCAGCCCCGTGGGGGAAATGAGAGGAAACACCATATATTTT.

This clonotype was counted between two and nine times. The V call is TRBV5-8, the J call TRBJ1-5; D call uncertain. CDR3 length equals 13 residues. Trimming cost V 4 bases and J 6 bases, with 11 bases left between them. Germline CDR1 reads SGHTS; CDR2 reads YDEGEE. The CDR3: CASSRDSLQPQHF. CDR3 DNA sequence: TGTGCCAGCAGCAGGGATTCCCTTCAGCCCCAGCATTTT.

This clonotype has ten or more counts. The CDR3 DNA reads as TGTGCCAGCAGCTTGTTAGCGGGAGGCTCAGATACGCAGTATTTT. This encodes CASSLLAGGSDTQYF. The chain is built from TRBV11-1 and TRBJ2-3, with 10 bases matching TRBD2. The V gene end was trimmed by 3 bases and the J gene end by 4 bases; junction bases not matched to a gene: 4. The germline gives CDR1 SGHAT, CDR2 FQDESV (reference sequence). The CDR3 is 15 residues long.

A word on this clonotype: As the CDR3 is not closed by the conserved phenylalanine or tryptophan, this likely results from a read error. The CDR3: CASSTRQGTETQYV. The DNA of the CDR3 is TGTGCCAGCAGTACCCGACAGGGAACAGAGACCCAGTACGTC. The V gene is TRBV12-3 or TRBV12-4, the J gene TRBJ2-5, with 7 bases fitting TRBD1. The CDR3 loop spans 14 amino acids. V was pared by 5 bases and J by 4 bases, with 7 bases of the junction left unmatched.

The CDR3 reads CASSPTLNTIYF. The CDR3, as DNA: TGTGCCAGCAGCCCCACCTTAAACACCATATATTTT. The chain couples TRBV7-9 to TRBJ1-3; the D is unclear. The CDR3 has 12 amino acids. The germline gives CDR1 SEHNR, CDR2 FQNEAQ (reference sequence). V shed 5 bases and J shed 6 bases, with 8 bases lying between them.

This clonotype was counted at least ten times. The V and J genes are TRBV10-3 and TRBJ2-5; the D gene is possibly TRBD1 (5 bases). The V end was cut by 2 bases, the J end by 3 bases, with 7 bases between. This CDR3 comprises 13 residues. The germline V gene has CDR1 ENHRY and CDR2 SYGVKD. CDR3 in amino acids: CAISERGEETQYF. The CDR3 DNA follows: TGTGCCATCAGTGAGAGGGGCGAAGAGACCCAGTACTTC.

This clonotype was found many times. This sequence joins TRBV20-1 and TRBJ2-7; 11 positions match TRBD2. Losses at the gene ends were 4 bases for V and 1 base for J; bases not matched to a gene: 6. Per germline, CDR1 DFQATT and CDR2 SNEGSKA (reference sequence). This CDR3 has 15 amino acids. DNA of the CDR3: TGCAGTGCTATACCGGGACTAGCGGCTTCCTACGAGCAGTACTTC. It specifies CSAIPGLAASYEQYF.

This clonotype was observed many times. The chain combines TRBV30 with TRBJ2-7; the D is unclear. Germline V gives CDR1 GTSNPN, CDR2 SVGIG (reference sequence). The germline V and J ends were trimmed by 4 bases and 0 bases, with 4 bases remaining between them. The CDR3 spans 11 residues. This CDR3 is CAWTGSYEQYF. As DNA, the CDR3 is TGTGCCTGGACAGGCTCCTACGAGCAGTACTTC.

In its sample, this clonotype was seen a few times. CDR3 in amino acids: CASRRGAEAFF. CDR3 in DNA: TGTGCCAGCAGGCGGGGGGCCGAAGCTTTCTTT. This rearrangement joins TRBV3-1 to TRBJ1-1; D is possibly TRBD1 (6 bases). V was cut by 6 bases and J by 8 bases, with 10 bases left in between. Germline CDR1 and CDR2: LGHDT and YNNKEL (reference sequence). The CDR3 contains 11 residues. Looking up the rest from reference TRBV3-1 and TRBJ1-1 gives the full variable domain: DTAVSQTPKYLVTQMGNDKSIKCEQNLGHDTMYWYKQDSKKFLKIMFSYNNKELIINETVPNRFSPKSPDKAHLNLHINSLELGDSAVYFCASRRGAEAFFGQGTRLTVV.

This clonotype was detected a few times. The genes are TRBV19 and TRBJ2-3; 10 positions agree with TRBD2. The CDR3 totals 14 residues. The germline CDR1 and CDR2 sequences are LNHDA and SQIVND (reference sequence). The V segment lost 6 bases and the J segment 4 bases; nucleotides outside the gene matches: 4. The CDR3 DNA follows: TGTGCCAGTAGGCCGGGACTAGCGTCAGATACGCAGTATTTT. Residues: CASRPGLASDTQYF.

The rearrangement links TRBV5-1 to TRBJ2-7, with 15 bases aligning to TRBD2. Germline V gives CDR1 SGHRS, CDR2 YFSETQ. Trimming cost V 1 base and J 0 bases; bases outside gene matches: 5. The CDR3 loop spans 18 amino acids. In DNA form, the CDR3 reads TGCGCCAGCAGCTTGTTGGGGACTAGCGGGGGGTTCTCCTACGAGCAGTACTTC. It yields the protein CASSLLGTSGGFSYEQYF.